This T cell receptor (beta chain) comes out of a study of monozygotic twins with inflammatory bowel disease. TCRdb reanalyzed the 5' RACE reads, giving one entry per CDR3 protein sequence and no DNA. The sample has around 410,000 distinct CDR3 sequences; the top ten hold 2% to 2.5%. This CDR3 comprises 15 residues. The germline V gene encodes CDR1 SGHTA and CDR2 FQGNSA. The V call is TRBV7-2, the J call TRBJ2-7; TCRdb outputs TRBD2, but without DNA this stays unchecked. Sequences were obtained from blood. The receptor's source is a human donor with ulcerative colitis or Crohn's disease, or a healthy co-twin of an affected twin (not recorded which). CDR3: CASSSDRAIHNEQYF.